These 17 T cell receptor beta chains share one sample of origin, sequenced in a study of blood T cell repertoires in COVID-19. Assay used: immunoSEQ multiplex PCR; TCRdb lists only in-frame clones, some missing. The sample lists under 250,000 clones, 80% to 95% occurring once. The sequencing sample was made of peripheral blood. The receptor source for this set is a man aged 30 to 45 with COVID-19, enrolled during active disease.

The rearrangement links TRBV19 to TRBJ2-3, with D possibly being TRBD2 (6 bases). Germline CDR1 is LNHDA and CDR2 is SQIVND (reference sequence). The ends were cut back, 6 bases at V and 0 bases at J, with 10 bases in the middle. CDR3 length equals 14 residues. The CDR3 protein is CASSGGLSTDTQYF. The CDR3 DNA reads as TGTGCCAGTAGCGGGGGACTCAGCACAGATACGCAGTATTTT.

The chain joins TRBV4-1 to TRBJ2-2, with 12 bases fitting TRBD1. This CDR3 is 18 amino acids long. Losses at the gene ends were 4 bases for V and 0 bases for J; bases not matched to a gene: 6. Germline V gene data show CDR1 as MGHRA and CDR2 as YSYEKL. As DNA, the CDR3 is TGCGCCAGCAGCCGCACCGGGACAGGGGGCTCGAACACCGGGGAGCTGTTTTTT. The encoded protein is CASSRTGTGGSNTGELFF.

The gene calls are TRBV6-5 and TRBJ1-1; possible D gene TRBD1, 6 bases. The CDR3 has 14 amino acids. V gave up 5 bases and J gave up 5 bases, with 15 bases separating them. Germline-derived CDR1 and CDR2 are MNHEY and SVGAGI. CDR3 coding DNA: TGTGCCAGCAGTCCCCAGGGGTCGGGGACTGAAGCTTTCTTT. Translated, it gives CASSPQGSGTEAFF.

V gene TRBV25-1 combines with J gene TRBJ1-2; D is possibly TRBD1 (5 bases). The CDR3 is 14 amino acids. V lost 1 base and J lost 9, with 15 bases in between. Germline CDR1 reads MGHDK; CDR2 reads SYGVNS. The DNA of the CDR3 is TGTGCCAGCAGTGAATGGGGACTCGAGGATCGCTACACCTTC. As protein: CASSEWGLEDRYTF.

This clone was observed once. V usage is TRBV12-3 or TRBV12-4 and J usage is TRBJ1-1; TRBD1 matches 8 bases. The CDR3 length is 12 residues. V gave up 11 bases and J gave up 3 bases; unmatched junction bases: 5. CDR3 region: CAVDRAYTEAFF. The CDR3 DNA follows: TGTGCCGTGGACAGGGCCTACACTGAAGCTTTCTTT.

The chain uses TRBV30 and TRBJ2-5; TRBD2 agrees at 8 bases. In germline, CDR1 is GTSNPN, CDR2 SVGIG (reference sequence). CDR3 length: 13 amino acids. V dropped 4 bases and J dropped 5; count of bases not matched to a gene: 6. CDR3 bases: TGTGCCTGGAACACGGGGGGGCAGGAGACCCAGTACTTC. The encoded protein is CAWNTGGQETQYF. Supplemented by reference TRBV30 and TRBJ2-5, the full variable domain reads SQTIHQWPATLVQPVGSPLSLECTVEGTSNPNLYWYRQAAGRGLQLLFYSVGIGQISSEVPQNLSASRPQDRQFILSSKKLLLSDSGFYLCAWNTGGQETQYFGPGTRLLVL.

This clone was observed a single time. The chain couples TRBV19 to TRBJ1-2; D uncertain. The V end was cut by 6 bases, the J end by 4 bases, with 15 bases between. Germline V gene sequence: CDR1 LNHDA, CDR2 SQIVND (reference sequence). This CDR3 is 14 amino acids long. This CDR3 reads CASRARRTSYGYTF. CDR3 bases: TGTGCCAGTAGAGCAAGACGGACTTCCTATGGCTACACCTTC.

The table lists this clone with a count of one. The DNA for the CDR3 is TGTGCCCTCAGGTCGACTAGCGGGCTCCACGAGCAGTACTTC. Residues: CALRSTSGLHEQYF. This chain uses TRBV25-1 with TRBJ2-7, with 10 positions matching TRBD2. Germline CDR1 reads MGHDK; CDR2 reads SYGVNS. The V segment lost 11 bases and the J segment 5 bases; nucleotides outside the gene matches: 12. This CDR3 is built from 14 residues.

V and J are TRBV3-1 (or the pseudogene TRBV3-2) and TRBJ1-3, with a possible D match to TRBD1 (6 bases). The CDR3 sequence is 14 residues long. V was clipped by 6 bases and J by 6 bases, with 15 bases between them. From germline, CDR1 is LGHDT and CDR2 YNNKEL (reference sequence). The CDR3 DNA follows: TGTGCCAGCAGTTACAGGGAAGTACAAAACACCATATATTTT. Translated: CASSYREVQNTIYF.

This rearrangement joins TRBV23-1 to TRBJ2-3, with TRBD2 matching 10 bases. TRBV23-1 is identified as an open reading frame with a role that is uncertain. The CDR3 consists of 18 residues. V lost 2 bases and J lost 8; bases outside the gene matches: 16. This CDR3 is CASSQSKRLSGGLGTQYF. The CDR3 DNA reads TGCGCCAGCAGTCAAAGTAAGAGGCTTAGCGGGGGGCTCGGTACGCAGTATTTT.

V usage is TRBV19 and J usage is TRBJ1-4, with D unclear. Germline V CDR1 and CDR2: LNHDA, SQIVND (reference sequence). The CDR3 totals 13 residues. The DNA for the CDR3 is TGTGCAACGCGCGGGAGAGGAAATGAAAAACTGTTTTTT. Its protein product is CATRGRGNEKLFF. Based on the CDR3 plus reference TRBV19 and TRBJ1-4, the full variable domain is DGGITQSPKYLFRKEGQNVTLSCEQNLNHDAMYWYRQDPGQGLRLIYYSQIVNDFQKGDIAEGYSVSREKKESFPLTVTSAQKNPTAFYLCATRGRGNEKLFFGSGTQLSVL.

The rearrangement links TRBV6-5 to TRBJ1-3, with D perhaps TRBD1 (5 bases). CDR1 and CDR2 (germline): MNHEY, SVGAGI. The CDR3 loop spans 11 amino acids. V lost 8 bases, J lost 8 bases, and 10 bases lay in between. DNA for the CDR3: TGTGCCAGCGGGGGGGGGTACACCATATATTTT. Protein product: CASGGGYTIYF.

The chain couples TRBV6-5 to TRBJ2-3; possibly TRBD2 for D (5 bases). This CDR3 has 14 residues. Trimming took 7 bases from V and 0 from J, leaving 11 bases between them. Germline lookup yields CDR1 MNHEY and CDR2 SVGAGI. CDR3 region: CASKDLFSTDTQYF. CDR3 sequence (DNA): TGTGCCAGCAAGGACTTATTTAGCACAGATACGCAGTATTTT.

CDR3 protein: CASSVRDRTEAFF. In nucleotides, the CDR3 is TGCGCCAGCAGCGTCCGGGACAGGACTGAAGCTTTCTTT. This chain links TRBV5-1 with TRBJ1-1; 8 bases agree with TRBD1. Germline V gene lookup returns CDR1 SGHRS and CDR2 YFSETQ. The CDR3 consists of 13 residues. The junction had 4 bases not matched to a gene; V was cut back by 4 bases and J by 5 bases.

This sequence joins TRBV7-9 and TRBJ1-5; possible D gene TRBD1, 6 bases. Germline V CDR1 and CDR2: SEHNR, FQNEAQ (reference sequence). Trimming pared 5 bases from V and 8 bases from J, leaving 13 bases between. The CDR3 is 13 residues long. The chain's CDR3 is CASSPGQTEPQHF. In DNA form, the CDR3 reads TGTGCCAGCAGCCCCGGACAGACTGAGCCCCAGCATTTT.

V and J are TRBV11-2 and TRBJ2-7, with 9 bases fitting TRBD1. This CDR3 is built from 17 residues. The V gene's germline CDR1 is SGHAT and CDR2 FQNNGV. Germline trimming cut 0 bases from V and 3 bases from J; bases unmatched to any gene: 9. In nucleotides, the CDR3 is TGTGCCAGCAGCTTAGATGGGTCCGGGACAGGGATCTACGAGCAGTACTTC. Its translation: CASSLDGSGTGIYEQYF. Full variable domain (remainder filled in from reference TRBV11-2 and TRBJ2-7): EAGVAQSPRYKIIEKRQSVAFWCNPISGHATLYWYQQILGQGPKLLIQFQNNGVVDDSQLPKDRFSAERLKGVDSTLKIQPAKLEDSAVYLCASSLDGSGTGIYEQYFGPGTRLTVT.

The chain is built from TRBV5-6 and TRBJ1-6, with 7 bases that match TRBD1. After removal of 5 bases from V and 9 bases from J, the junction contained 5 bases not matched to a gene. Germline V lookup: CDR1 SGHDT, CDR2 YYEEEE. The CDR3 has 13 residues. CDR3 protein: CASSLDRASPLHF. As DNA, the CDR3 is TGTGCCAGCAGTTTAGACAGGGCTTCACCCCTCCACTTT.